This TCR beta chain was sequenced for a study of blood T cell repertoires in COVID-19. Study-wide context: The United States, Italy and Spain provided the acute and convalescent COVID-19 samples. Sources were T cells, B-cell-depleted T cells, or PBMCs; the material itself was cDNA or gDNA.

The CDR3 is 15 residues long. The V gene lost 6 bases and the J gene lost 10 bases, with 19 bases spanning the gap. Germline values: CDR1 SEHNR, CDR2 FQNEAQ (reference sequence). In the original processing: Reference gene primers were amplified, and this amplification served to estimate nucleated cell counts. Generated by immunoSEQ multiplex PCR, the TCRdb table keeps only in-frame clones and is missing some. That table is the source of V, J and clone size, and D and trimming were worked out from the DNA. The sample holds 150,000 to 200,000 clones; 80% to 90% are singletons and the top ten take over 3.5%.

The TCR comes from a woman between 55 and 75 years old who had recovered from COVID-19. The chain uses TRBV7-9 and TRBJ1-6, with D unresolved. Input material: peripheral blood. The CDR3, as DNA: TGTGCCAGCAGTCGCTTCTACGTCTCAGGATCACCCCTCCACTTT. This gives the protein CASSRFYVSGSPLHF.